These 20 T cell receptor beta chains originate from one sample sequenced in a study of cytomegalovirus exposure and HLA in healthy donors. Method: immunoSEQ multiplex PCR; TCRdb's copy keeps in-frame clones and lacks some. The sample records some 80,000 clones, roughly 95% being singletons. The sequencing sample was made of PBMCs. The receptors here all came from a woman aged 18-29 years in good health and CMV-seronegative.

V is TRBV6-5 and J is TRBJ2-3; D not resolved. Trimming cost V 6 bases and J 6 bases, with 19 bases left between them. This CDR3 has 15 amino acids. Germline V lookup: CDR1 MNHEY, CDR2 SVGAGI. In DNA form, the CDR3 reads TGTGCCAGCAGCCCACCCGGTCAAACGCGGGATACGCAGTATTTT. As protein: CASSPPGQTRDTQYF.

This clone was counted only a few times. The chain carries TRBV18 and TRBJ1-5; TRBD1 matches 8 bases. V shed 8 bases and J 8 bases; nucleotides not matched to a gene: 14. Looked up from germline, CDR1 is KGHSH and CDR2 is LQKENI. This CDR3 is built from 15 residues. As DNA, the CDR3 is TGTGCCAGCCAGAAGGGGACAGGCGTTTATGAGCCCCAGCATTTT. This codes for CASQKGTGVYEPQHF.

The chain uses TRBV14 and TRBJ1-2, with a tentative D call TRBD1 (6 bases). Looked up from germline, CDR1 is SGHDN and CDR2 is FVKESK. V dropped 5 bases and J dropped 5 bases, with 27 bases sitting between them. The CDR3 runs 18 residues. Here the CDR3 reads CASSEIRDTHPRSYGYTF. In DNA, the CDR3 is TGTGCCAGCAGCGAAATCCGGGACACACATCCCCGGAGTTATGGCTACACCTTC.

DNA for the CDR3: TGTGCCAGCAGTGGACCCCTGACTAGCGGCTACAATGAGCAGTTCTTC. Residues: CASSGPLTSGYNEQFF. The chain has TRBV25-1 and TRBJ2-1, with 9 bases matching TRBD2. Germline trimming cut 4 bases from V and 3 bases from J; bases unmatched to any gene: 7. The CDR3 loop spans 16 amino acids. The germline CDR1 and CDR2 sequences are MGHDK and SYGVNS.

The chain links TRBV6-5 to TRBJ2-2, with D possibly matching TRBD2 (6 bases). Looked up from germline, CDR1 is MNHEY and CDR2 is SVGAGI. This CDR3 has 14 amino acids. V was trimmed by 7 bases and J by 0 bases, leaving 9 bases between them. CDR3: CASMGLPNTGELFF. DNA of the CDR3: TGTGCCAGCATGGGACTCCCGAACACCGGGGAGCTGTTTTTT.

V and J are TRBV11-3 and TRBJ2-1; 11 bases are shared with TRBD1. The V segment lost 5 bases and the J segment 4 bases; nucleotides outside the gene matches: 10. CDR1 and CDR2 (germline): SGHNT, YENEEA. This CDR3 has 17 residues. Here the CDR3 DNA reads TGTGCCAGCAGCCCTAGCCCCGGGACAGGGGGGTACAATGAGCAGTTCTTC. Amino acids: CASSPSPGTGGYNEQFF.

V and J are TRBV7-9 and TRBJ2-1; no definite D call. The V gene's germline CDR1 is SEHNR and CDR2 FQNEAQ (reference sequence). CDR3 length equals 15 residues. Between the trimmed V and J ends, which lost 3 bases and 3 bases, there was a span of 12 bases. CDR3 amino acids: CASSFFAELYNEQFF. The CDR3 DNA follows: TGTGCCAGCAGCTTTTTCGCGGAGCTCTACAATGAGCAGTTCTTC.

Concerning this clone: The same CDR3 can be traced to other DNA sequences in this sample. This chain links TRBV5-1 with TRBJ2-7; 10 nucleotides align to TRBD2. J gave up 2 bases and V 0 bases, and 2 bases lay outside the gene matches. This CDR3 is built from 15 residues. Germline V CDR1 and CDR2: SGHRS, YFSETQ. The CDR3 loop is CASSLGTSGTYEQYF. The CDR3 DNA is TGCGCCAGCAGCTTGGGGACTAGCGGCACCTACGAGCAGTACTTC.

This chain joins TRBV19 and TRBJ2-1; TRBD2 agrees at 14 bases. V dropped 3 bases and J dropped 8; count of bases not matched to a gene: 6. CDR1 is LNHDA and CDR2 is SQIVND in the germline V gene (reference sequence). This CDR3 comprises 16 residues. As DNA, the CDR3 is TGTGCCAGTAGTATTCCCGGGACTAGCGGGAGTTATGAGCAGTTCTTC. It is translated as CASSIPGTSGSYEQFF.

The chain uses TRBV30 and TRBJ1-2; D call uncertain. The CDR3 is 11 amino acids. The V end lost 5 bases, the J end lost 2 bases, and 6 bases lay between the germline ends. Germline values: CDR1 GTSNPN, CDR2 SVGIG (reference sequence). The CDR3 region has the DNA TGTGCCTGGGGCCCAAACTATGGCTACACCTTC. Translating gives CAWGPNYGYTF.

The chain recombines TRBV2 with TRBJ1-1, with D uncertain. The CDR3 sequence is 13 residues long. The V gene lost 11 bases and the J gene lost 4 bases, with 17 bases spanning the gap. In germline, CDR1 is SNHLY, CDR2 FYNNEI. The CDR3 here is CAEGGRLLTEAFF. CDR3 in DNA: TGTGCCGAGGGAGGACGGTTGCTCACTGAAGCTTTCTTT.

The CDR3, as DNA: TGTGCCAGTCGGGGACAGGGCAGCAATCAGCCCCAGCATTTT. Residues: CASRGQGSNQPQHF. This chain connects TRBV7-8 to TRBJ1-5, with 9 positions matching TRBD1. Trimming removed 9 bases from V and 1 base from J; junction bases left unmatched: 4. Germline-derived CDR1 and CDR2 are SGHVS and FQNEAQ. The CDR3 consists of 14 residues.

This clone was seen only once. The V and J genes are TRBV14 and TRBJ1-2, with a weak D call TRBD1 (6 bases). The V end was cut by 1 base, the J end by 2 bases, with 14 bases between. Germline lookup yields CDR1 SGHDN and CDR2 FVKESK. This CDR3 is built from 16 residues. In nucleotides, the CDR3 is TGTGCCAGCAGCCAAGTGTGGGGGCTTTGGAACTATGGCTACACCTTC. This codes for CASSQVWGLWNYGYTF.

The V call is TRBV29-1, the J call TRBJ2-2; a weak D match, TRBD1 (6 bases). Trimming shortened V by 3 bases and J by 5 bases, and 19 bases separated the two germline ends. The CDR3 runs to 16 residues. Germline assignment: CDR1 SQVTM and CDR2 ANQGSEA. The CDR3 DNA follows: TGCAGCGTTGAGCTCGATGGGGGCCGATTGACCGGGGAGCTGTTTTTT. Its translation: CSVELDGGRLTGELFF.

CDR3 amino acids: CASKRGLSEKLFF. CDR3 DNA sequence: TGTGCCAGCAAGAGGGGGCTAAGTGAAAAACTGTTTTTT. The chain uses TRBV2 and TRBJ1-4; 7 bases are shared with TRBD1. This CDR3 is built from 13 residues. From germline, CDR1 is SNHLY and CDR2 FYNNEI. Trimming cost V 7 bases and J 7 bases; bases outside gene matches: 6.

The chain's CDR3 is CASSLATLIEQYF. The DNA for the CDR3 is TGTGCCAGCAGCTTGGCCACTTTAATCGAGCAGTACTTC. V gene TRBV5-8 combines with J gene TRBJ2-7, with D unresolved. The ends were cut back, 0 bases at V and 6 bases at J, with 10 bases in the middle. In germline, CDR1 is SGHTS, CDR2 YDEGEE. The CDR3 has 13 amino acids.

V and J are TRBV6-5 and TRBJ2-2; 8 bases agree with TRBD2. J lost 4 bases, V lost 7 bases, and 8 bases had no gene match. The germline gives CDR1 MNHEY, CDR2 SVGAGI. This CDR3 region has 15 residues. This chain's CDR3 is CASIPLAASTGELFF. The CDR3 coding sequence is TGTGCCAGCATCCCACTAGCGGCGAGCACCGGGGAGCTGTTTTTT.

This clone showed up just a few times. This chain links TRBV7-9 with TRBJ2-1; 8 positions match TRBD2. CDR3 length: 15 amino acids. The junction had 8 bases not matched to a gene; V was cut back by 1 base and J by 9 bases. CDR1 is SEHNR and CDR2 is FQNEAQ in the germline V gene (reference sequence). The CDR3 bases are TGTGCCAGCAGCTTAGGCCTAGCGGGTGTTACTGAGCAGTTCTTC. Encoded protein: CASSLGLAGVTEQFF.

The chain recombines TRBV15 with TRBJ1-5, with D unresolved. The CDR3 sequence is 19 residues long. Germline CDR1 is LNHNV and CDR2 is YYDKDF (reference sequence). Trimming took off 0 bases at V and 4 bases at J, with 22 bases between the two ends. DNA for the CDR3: TGTGCCACCAGCAGAGACCCCGAGGCGGCTGACCCCCGTAATCAGCCCCAGCATTTT. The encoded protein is CATSRDPEAADPRNQPQHF.

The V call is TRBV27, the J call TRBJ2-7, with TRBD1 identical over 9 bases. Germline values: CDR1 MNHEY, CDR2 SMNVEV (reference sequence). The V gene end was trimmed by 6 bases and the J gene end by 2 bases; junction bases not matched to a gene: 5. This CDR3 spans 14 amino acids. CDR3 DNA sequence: TGTGCCAGCAGAGGGACAGGGACTACCTACGAGCAGTACTTC. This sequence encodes CASRGTGTTYEQYF.